Sequencing of this TCR beta chain was carried out in a study of blood T cell repertoires in COVID-19. Background on the study: PBMCs, B-cell-depleted T cells, or T cells were the source of the cDNA or gDNA that made up the material.

This clone was seen many times. The same CDR3 arises from other DNA sequences in this sample as well. The repertoire was sequenced with immunoSEQ multiplex PCR; TCRdb's copy has only in-frame clones and lacks some. The table lists 200,000 to 250,000 clones, 83% of them singletons, with around 1.3% in the top ten. The V end was cut by 0 bases, the J end by 8 bases, with 8 bases between. The germline gives CDR1 LGHNA, CDR2 YSLEER. The CDR3 is 14 residues long. The receptor was isolated from a woman younger than 45 with COVID-19, enrolled during active disease. The rearrangement joins TRBV4-3 to TRBJ1-6; D is ambiguous. Sequenced material: peripheral blood. CDR3 sequence: CASSQDRGDSPLHF. The CDR3, as DNA: TGCGCCAGCAGCCAAGATCGGGGAGATTCACCCCTCCACTTT.